A selection of T cell receptor beta chains follows, all from one sample in a study of CD8+ T cells in alopecia areata. TCRdb keeps only in-frame clones here, not all; method: immunoSEQ multiplex PCR. The profile covers roughly 150,000 clones, with about 53% appearing a single time and just under 20% taken by the ten largest. This material consisted of CD8+ T cells sorted from blood, taken at week 0. These receptors came from a human donor with alopecia areata. CDR3s include the opening cysteine and the closing phenylalanine or tryptophan. A D gene is named only where the DNA matches it firmly. Where a row states a size, it is once, few, many or the class of an expanded clone; other rows omit it.

d_gene | abundance | j_gene | v_gene | CDR3aa | CDR3nt
. | . | TRBJ1-1 | TRBV19 | CASSISLQIEAFF | TGTGCCAGTAGTATATCGTTGCAGATTGAAGCTTTCTTT
. | . | TRBJ2-2 | TRBV28 | CASRGLAFATGELFF | TGTGCCAGCAGGGGTCTAGCGTTTGCCACCGGGGAGCTGTTTTTT
. | . | TRBJ2-7 | TRBV30 | CAWSVGATYEQYF | TGTGCCTGGAGTGTCGGGGCCACCTACGAGCAGTACTTC
TRBD2 | . | TRBJ2-2 | TRBV5-1 | CASSPPRGLARAGELFF | TGCGCCAGCAGCCCCCCGAGGGGACTAGCACGCGCCGGGGAGCTGTTTTTT
. | . | TRBJ2-5 | TRBV7-2 | CASSLSLPPQETQYF | TGTGCCAGCAGCTTGAGCTTGCCTCCCCAAGAGACCCAGTACTTC
. | few | TRBJ1-2 | TRBV29-1 | CSVANGGYTF | TGCAGCGTTGCCAACGGTGGCTACACCTTC
TRBD1 | . | TRBJ1-5 | TRBV19 | CASSPDRMGNQPQHF | TGTGCCAGTAGTCCGGACAGGATGGGCAATCAGCCCCAGCATTTT
. | once | TRBJ1-1 | TRBV9 | CASSVGGRGNTEAFF | TGTGCCAGCAGCGTAGGTGGCAGGGGAAACACTGAAGCTTTCTTT
. | . | TRBJ1-1 | TRBV30 | CAWSGGMNTEAFF | TGTGCCTGGAGTGGGGGGATGAACACTGAAGCTTTCTTT
. | . | TRBJ1-5 | TRBV19 | CASSSAGTAYNQPQHF | TGTGCCAGTAGTAGTGCCGGGACTGCCTACAATCAGCCCCAGCATTTT
TRBD2 | few | TRBJ2-7 | TRBV13 | CASSLGPAGGSSYEQYF | TGTGCCAGCAGCTTAGGTCCAGCGGGGGGATCATCCTACGAGCAGTACTTC
TRBD1 | . | TRBJ2-7 | TRBV5-1 | CASTPGQGAYEQYF | TGCGCCAGCACCCCGGGACAGGGAGCCTACGAGCAGTACTTC
TRBD1 | . | TRBJ2-7 | TRBV4-3 | CASSLGTGISYEQYF | TGCGCCAGCAGCCTCGGGACAGGTATCTCCTACGAGCAGTACTTC
. | . | TRBJ1-1 | TRBV10-3 | CAIKMDRNTEAFF | TGTGCCATCAAGATGGACAGGAACACTGAAGCTTTCTTT
. | . | TRBJ2-7 | TRBV29-1 | CSVEVSSYEQYF | TGCAGCGTTGAGGTGAGCTCCTACGAGCAGTACTTC
. | . | TRBJ1-1 | TRBV25-1 | CASSGSWTANTEAFF | TGTGCCAGCAGTGGGAGCTGGACGGCGAACACTGAAGCTTTCTTT
TRBD2 | . | TRBJ2-3 | TRBV29-1 | CSVEDPGLAGGPVDTQYF | TGCAGCGTTGAAGATCCGGGACTAGCGGGGGGGCCCGTCGATACGCAGTATTTT
. | . | TRBJ2-1 | TRBV9 | CASSVTPGANEQFF | TGTGCCAGCAGCGTAACCCCCGGGGCCAATGAGCAGTTCTTC
. | . | TRBJ2-7 | TRBV6-5 | CASSEVSLSYEQYF | TGTGCCAGCAGTGAAGTCAGTCTCTCCTACGAGCAGTACTTC
. | . | TRBJ1-2 | TRBV4-3 | CASSQDHAGDYGYTF | TGCGCCAGCAGCCAAGATCATGCGGGGGACTATGGCTACACCTTC
. | . | TRBJ1-4 | TRBV29-1 | CSVARDNEKLFF | TGCAGCGTTGCTCGCGATAATGAAAAACTGTTTTTT
TRBD1 | . | TRBJ2-1 | TRBV7-9 | CASSPDRVFGEQFF | TGTGCCAGCAGCCCGGACAGGGTATTCGGTGAGCAGTTCTTC
. | . | TRBJ2-7 | TRBV29-1 | CSVVGGGHYEQYF | TGCAGCGTCGTCGGGGGAGGACACTACGAGCAGTACTTC
TRBD2 | . | TRBJ2-3 | TRBV30 | CAWSGAGLAGGFTDTQYF | TGTGCCTGGAGTGGTGCGGGACTAGCGGGGGGCTTCACAGATACGCAGTATTTT
. | . | TRBJ2-7 | TRBV29-1 | CSVATGATYEQYF | TGCAGCGTTGCCACCGGGGCAACCTACGAGCAGTACTTC
. | few | TRBJ2-3 | TRBV27 | CASSLVTELPDTQYF | TGTGCCAGCAGTTTAGTGACGGAACTTCCAGATACGCAGTATTTT
TRBD1 | . | TRBJ2-7 | TRBV29-1 | CSVEAQGYEQYF | TGCAGCGTTGAAGCACAGGGGTACGAGCAGTACTTC
. | . | TRBJ2-1 | TRBV9 | CASSSRSEEQFF | TGTGCCAGCAGCTCCCGTAGCGAGGAGCAGTTCTTC
. | few | TRBJ1-2 | TRBV27 | CASSQGGMGYTF | TGTGCCAGCAGCCAAGGGGGAATGGGCTACACCTTC
. | . | TRBJ1-1 | TRBV29-1 | CSGLNMNTEAFF | TGCAGCGGGCTAAACATGAACACTGAAGCTTTCTTT
TRBD2 | . | TRBJ2-2 | TRBV29-1 | CSVRSGANTGELFF | TGCAGCGTGCGTAGCGGGGCGAACACCGGGGAGCTGTTTTTT
. | . | TRBJ2-2 | TRBV7-8 | CASSHSGELFF | TGTGCCAGCAGCCACTCCGGGGAGCTGTTTTTT
. | few | TRBJ2-7 | TRBV10-3 | CAIAVALGYEQYF | TGTGCCATCGCGGTAGCGCTGGGGTACGAGCAGTACTTC
TRBD1 | . | TRBJ1-2 | TRBV27 | CASSPRGDYGYTF | TGTGCCAGCAGTCCCAGGGGGGACTATGGCTACACCTTC
. | . | TRBJ2-1 | TRBV15 | CATQSGNEQFF | TGTGCCACCCAGTCCGGGAATGAGCAGTTCTTC
. | . | TRBJ1-1 | TRBV9 | CASSPQGRTEAFF | TGTGCCAGCAGCCCACAGGGAAGGACTGAAGCTTTCTTT
TRBD1 | . | TRBJ1-2 | TRBV11-2 | CASSLGGQVHGYTF | TGTGCCAGCAGCTTAGGAGGACAGGTTCATGGCTACACCTTC
. | . | TRBJ2-1 | TRBV5-6 | CASSPTGSYNEQFF | TGTGCCAGCAGCCCAACGGGCTCCTACAATGAGCAGTTCTTC
. | . | TRBJ1-2 | TRBV6-5 | CATRNYGYTF | TGTGCCACTCGTAACTATGGCTACACCTTC
. | once | TRBJ2-7 | TRBV27 | CASARGGYEQYF | TGTGCCAGCGCGAGGGGCGGCTACGAGCAGTACTTC
. | . | TRBJ1-5 | TRBV7-8 | CASSLVPGRNQPQHF | TGTGCCAGCAGCTTAGTACCAGGTCGCAATCAGCCCCAGCATTTT
. | few | TRBJ2-3 | TRBV7-8 | CASSLGDSDTQYF | TGTGCCAGCAGCTTAGGTGATTCTGATACGCAGTATTTT
TRBD1 | . | TRBJ1-1 | TRBV9 | CASSVGLGQTEAFF | TGTGCCAGCAGCGTAGGGTTGGGACAGACCGAAGCTTTCTTT
. | . | TRBJ2-7 | TRBV6-5 | CASSYVGDDEQYF | TGTGCCAGCAGTTACGTGGGGGACGACGAGCAGTACTTC
TRBD1 | . | TRBJ1-2 | TRBV30 | CAWSVTGNGYGYTF | TGTGCCTGGAGTGTGACAGGGAATGGCTATGGCTACACCTTC